These T cell receptor beta chains were read from a single sample in a study of Graves' ophthalmopathy and Graves' hyperthyroidism. TCRdb ran MiXCR on the multiplex PCR reads and lists one entry per CDR3 protein. The table lists around 670,000 distinct CDR3 sequences, around 40% of them singletons, with about 40% in the top ten. Sequenced: peripheral blood. Receptors were obtained from an adult man with Graves' ophthalmopathy. The CDR3 runs from the conserved cysteine through the conserved F or W.

V gene	J gene	CDR3 protein
TRBV6-1	TRBJ1-2	CAISFEGGHRGYTF
TRBV7-8	TRBJ1-1	CASSPRGTTEALF
TRBV29-1	TRBJ2-7	CSVSDSYEQYF
TRBV19	TRBJ2-2	CASSIDLGRLNTGELFF
TRBV7-2	TRBJ2-7	CASSFTASSYEQYF
TRBV7-2	TRBJ1-4	CASSKEWSGNEKLFF
TRBV29-1	TRBJ2-7	CSVTGAREQYF
TRBV20-1	TRBJ1-4	CSAREGGNNEKLFF
TRBV7-2	TRBJ2-2	CASSVELAGDNTGELFF
TRBV19	TRBJ2-2	CASTWGVSGELFF
TRBV7-6	TRBJ1-1	CASSPTQGTEAFF
TRBV25-1	TRBJ1-5	CASSPPKGGNQPQHF
TRBV10-3	TRBJ2-6	CAVGQGAGANVLTF
TRBV11-3	TRBJ2-7	CASSSWGGPAYEQYF
TRBV11-2	TRBJ1-1	CASSPEGTVNTEAFF
TRBV14	TRBJ1-2	CASSLRDRGPGYGYTF
TRBV24-1	TRBJ1-5	CASSSPLGTDYSNQPQHF
TRBV11-1	TRBJ1-2	CASSVEGTGVYGYTF
TRBV20-1	TRBJ2-7	CSARPDRGYEQYF
TRBV6-5	TRBJ2-7	CASSIRNREGQYF
TRBV29-1	TRBJ2-6	CSVSQPGTELSGANVPTF
TRBV20-1	TRBJ2-5	CSARDPSGSSAQETQYF
TRBV6-5	TRBJ2-6	CASSYSLSGANVLTF
TRBV4-3	TRBJ2-7	CASSPRASGIYEQYF
TRBV12-3/TRBV12-4	TRBJ1-1	CASSYLGGPPMNTEAFF
TRBV20-1	TRBJ2-7	CSARDSGTSGVYEQYF
TRBV25-1	TRBJ1-6	CDRGVSSYNSPLHF
TRBV20-1	TRBJ1-1	CSASLDRATEAFF
TRBV7-6	TRBJ2-5	CASSLVSGKGTAETQYF
TRBV7-6	TRBJ1-2	CASSPPTGASGYGYTF
TRBV25-1	TRBJ2-5	CASSLLAGGGRETQYF
TRBV10-2	TRBJ1-2	CASSDGRTGGGYGYTF
TRBV29-1	TRBJ1-1	CSVLPGRTNEAFF
TRBV7-8	TRBJ1-2	CASSRRAGGEGYTF
TRBV25-1	TRBJ1-1	CASIGGGYTEAFF
TRBV2	TRBJ2-5	CASSPLGERGAETQYF
TRBV5-6	TRBJ2-2	CASSLIRLAGDRRELFF
TRBV6-1	TRBJ1-6	CASKGNIGGNSPLHF
TRBV2	TRBJ1-1	CASSEPPGGTEAFF
TRBV2	TRBJ1-5	CASTQWDGVLDQPQHF
TRBV7-8	TRBJ1-1	CASSLASGRPGQLNTEAFF